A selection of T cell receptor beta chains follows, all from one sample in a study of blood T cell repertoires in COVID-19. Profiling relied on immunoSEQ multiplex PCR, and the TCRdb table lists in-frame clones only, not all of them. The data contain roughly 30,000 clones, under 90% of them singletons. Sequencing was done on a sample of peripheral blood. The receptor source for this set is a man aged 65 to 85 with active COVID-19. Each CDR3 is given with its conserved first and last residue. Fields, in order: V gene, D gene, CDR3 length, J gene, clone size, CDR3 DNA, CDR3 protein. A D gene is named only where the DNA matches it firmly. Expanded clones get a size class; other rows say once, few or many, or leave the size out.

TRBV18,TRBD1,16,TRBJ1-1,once,TGTGCCAGCTCCCTACCGGGACAGGGAGTGAACACTGAAGCTTTCTTT,CASSLPGQGVNTEAFF
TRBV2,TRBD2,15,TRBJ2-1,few,TGTGCCAGCAGTGAGCAGCGGGGGGGCGTGTATGAGCAGTTCTTC,CASSEQRGGVYEQFF
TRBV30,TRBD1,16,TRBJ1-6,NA,TGTGCCTGGAGTGTACGTAGCAGGGGGAATAATTCACCCCTCCACTTT,CAWSVRSRGNNSPLHF
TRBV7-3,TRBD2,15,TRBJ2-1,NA,TGTGCCAGCAGCCTTAGGGGGACTAGTATGAATGAGCAGTTCTTC,CASSLRGTSMNEQFF
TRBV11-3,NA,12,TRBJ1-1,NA,TGTGCCAGCAGCTTAGTGACTGGTCAGGCTTTCTTT,CASSLVTGQAFF
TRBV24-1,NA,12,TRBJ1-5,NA,TGTGCCGCACAGGGACGCAATCAGCCCCAGCATTTT,CAAQGRNQPQHF
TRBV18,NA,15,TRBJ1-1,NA,TGTGCCAGCTCGCGTGATGAGGCCAGGAACACTGAAGCTTTCTTT,CASSRDEARNTEAFF
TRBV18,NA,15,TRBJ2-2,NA,TGTGCCAGCTCACCGGGGCCGCAGAACACCGGGGAGCTGTTTTTT,CASSPGPQNTGELFF
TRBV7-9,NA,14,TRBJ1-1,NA,TGTGCCAGCAGCTCGAGCGATAGGTACACTGAAGCTTTCTTT,CASSSSDRYTEAFF
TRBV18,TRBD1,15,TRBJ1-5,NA,TGTGCCAGCTCACCAGCAGGGGGTGGCAATCAGCCCCAGCATTTT,CASSPAGGGNQPQHF
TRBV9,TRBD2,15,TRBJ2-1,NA,TGTGCCAGCAGCGAGAGCGGGGGAACCCACAATGAGCAGTTCTTC,CASSESGGTHNEQFF
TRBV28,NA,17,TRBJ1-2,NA,TGTGCCAGCAGTTCTTCAGGGGCCTCTTCCCAATTTTATGGCTACACCTTC,CASSSSGASSQFYGYTF
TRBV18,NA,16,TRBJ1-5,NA,TGTGCCAGCTCACCGGCTACAGGGCGAGGCAATCAGCCCCAGCATTTT,CASSPATGRGNQPQHF
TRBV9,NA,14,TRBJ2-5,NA,TGTGCCAGCAGCGCTGGCACGTACCAAGAGACCCAGTACTTC,CASSAGTYQETQYF
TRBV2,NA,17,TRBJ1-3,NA,TGTGCCAGCAGTCTCCGGGAGGGGTCTTACTCTGGAAACACCATATATTTT,CASSLREGSYSGNTIYF
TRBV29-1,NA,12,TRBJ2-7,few,TGCAGCGTTGGGGACATACCCTACGAGCAGTACTTC,CSVGDIPYEQYF